This T cell receptor beta chain was sequenced in a study of blood T cell repertoires in COVID-19. On the study more broadly: The samples span acute and convalescent COVID-19 from the United States, Italy and Spain. PBMCs, B-cell-depleted T cells, or T cells were the source of the cDNA or gDNA that made up the material.

The length of the CDR3 is 19 residues. As processed by the authors: From reference gene primer amplification, estimates of nucleated cell counts were derived. The repertoire was sequenced with immunoSEQ multiplex PCR; TCRdb's copy has only in-frame clones and lacks some. That table furnishes V, J and clone size, whereas the DNA furnished D and trimming. Seen here are about 120,000 clones, under 80% observed once, and the top ten hold approximately 2.4%. Material: peripheral blood. V usage is TRBV21-1 and J usage is TRBJ2-7; the D call of TRBD1 is as the table states it, not checked on the DNA. TRBV21-1 is recorded as a pseudogene. The clonotype comes from an older man with acute or convalescent COVID-19. CDR3 region: CAKHPGGDRGFDVPYEQYF. As DNA, the CDR3 is TGTGCCAAACATCCTGGTGGGGACAGGGGGTTTGACGTCCCCTACGAGCAGTACTTC.